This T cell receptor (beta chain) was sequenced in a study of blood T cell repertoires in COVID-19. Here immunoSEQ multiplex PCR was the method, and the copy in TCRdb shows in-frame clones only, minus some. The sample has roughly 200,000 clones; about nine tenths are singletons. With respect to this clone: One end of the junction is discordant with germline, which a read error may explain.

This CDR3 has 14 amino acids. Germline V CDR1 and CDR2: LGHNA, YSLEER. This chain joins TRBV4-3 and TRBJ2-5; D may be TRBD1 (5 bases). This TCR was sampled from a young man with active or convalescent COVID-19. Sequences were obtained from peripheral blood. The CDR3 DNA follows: TGCGCCAGCAGCCAAGAGACAGCCCAAGAGCCCCAGTACTTC. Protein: CASSQETAQEPQYF.